This T cell receptor beta chain was observed in a study of vaccination and CD4 T cells after COVID-19. Whole-study context: The authors exposed cells to overlapping spike peptides derived from SARS-CoV-2, HCoV-NL63, HCoV-OC43 and HCoV-229E. Whole-study results and caveats: Post-vaccination reactive clonotypes (median roughly 37) did not differ significantly from post-infection (approximately 22).

Unmatched junction bases numbered 12, after V lost 1 base and J lost 4 bases. CDR1 SGHTA and CDR2 FQGNSA come from the germline V gene. The CDR3 totals 18 residues. There are a few counts of this clonotype. The antigen remains undetermined. The treatment was: roughly nine-day PBMC culture with coronavirus spike peptide pools or control peptides (ViraFEST assay). With about ten days of culture completed, CD4+ T cells were isolated by negative selection. The Oncomine TCR Beta short-read assay was applied to DNA of cultured CD4+ T cells. Using its own MiXCR run on the PCR reads, TCRdb lists one record per CDR3 protein. Counted here are 11,000 to 15,000 distinct CDR3 sequences, approximately 30% occurring once; the ten biggest clones make up approximately 10%.

Sample: CD4+ T cells from blood, cultured in vitro, taken after SARS-CoV-2 vaccination. The V and J genes are TRBV7-2 and TRBJ2-1, with 8 bases identical to TRBD2. This TCR was recovered from a human donor who had recovered from COVID-19. The CDR3 coding sequence is TGTGCCAGCAGCTTAGTATGGTCGGGTAGCGGGAAGTACAATGAGCAGTTCTTC. Protein product: CASSLVWSGSGKYNEQFF.